This T cell receptor beta chain came from a study of T cell responses to AZD1222 COVID-19 vaccine. Study overall: Second doses at about 4 or about 12 weeks were pooled. Overall study results and limits: The repertoires were collected only after the peak T cell response.

About this clone itself: What it recognizes is unknown.

The protocol was immunoSEQ multiplex PCR, while the TCRdb copy is restricted to in-frame clones and leaves out a portion. Seen here are more than 95,000 clones, more than 75% observed once, and the top ten hold 4% to 6%. The CDR3 covers 13 residues. Looked up from germline, CDR1 is SGHRS and CDR2 is YFSETQ. V lost 7 bases and J lost 9, with 17 bases in between. The chain carries TRBV5-1 and TRBJ2-1; tentatively, D is TRBD1 (6 bases). This receptor was identified in an adult in good health. The sequenced sample was peripheral blood, obtained on day 0 of AZD1222 vaccination. The CDR3 DNA follows: TGCGCCAGCCGACCCTCAGGGGATGGTGAGCAGTTCTTC. It codes for CASRPSGDGEQFF. Combining the CDR3 with reference TRBV5-1 and TRBJ2-1 gives the whole variable domain KAGVTQTPRYLIKTRGQQVTLSCSPISGHRSVSWYQQTPGQGLQFLFEYFSETQRNKGNFPGRFSGRQFSNSRSEMNVSTLELGDSALYLCASRPSGDGEQFFGPGTRLTVL.